The TCR beta chain under discussion was sequenced for a study of vaccination and CD4 T cells after COVID-19. Findings and caveats of the study: The median SARS-CoV-2-reactive clonotype number increased from about 20 to 38, without statistical significance.

Sequencing of cultured CD4+ T cell DNA used the Oncomine TCR Beta short-read assay. MiXCR, run by TCRdb on the PCR reads, gives a single entry per CDR3 protein. The sample yields about 17,000 distinct CDR3 sequences, more than 45% seen once. Germline V gene lookup returns CDR1 LNHNV and CDR2 YYDKDF (reference sequence). V was pared by 0 bases and J by 6 bases, with 6 bases of the junction left unmatched. The CDR3 runs to 16 residues. Time point given: late sampling 161 to 241 days after vaccination in a few convalescent patients. Treatment given: approximately 9-day PBMC culture with coronavirus spike peptide pools or control peptides (ViraFEST assay). Concerning this clonotype itself: Its target is unknown.

V gene TRBV15 combines with J gene TRBJ2-1; 9 positions match TRBD2. This clonotype originated in a human donor who had recovered from COVID-19. The sample in question was CD4+ T cells from blood, cultured in vitro, obtained about 7 months after SARS-CoV-2 vaccination. Written as DNA, the CDR3 is TGTGCCACCAGCAGAGATTATAGCGGGAGTGGCAATGAGCAGTTCTTC. It specifies CATSRDYSGSGNEQFF. Based on the CDR3 plus reference TRBV15 and TRBJ2-1, the full variable domain is DAMVIQNPRYQVTQFGKPVTLSCSQTLNHNVMYWYQQKSSQAPKLLFHYYDKDFNNEADTPDNFQSRRPNTSFCFLDIRSPGLGDTAMYLCATSRDYSGSGNEQFFGPGTRLTVL.